Sequencing of this T cell receptor beta chain was carried out in a study of T cells in Graves' hyperthyroidism and ophthalmopathy. Study-level results: A model built on 13 V-J features separated ophthalmopathy from stable hyperthyroidism. The model forecast ophthalmopathy, anticipating it by a median approximately 6.2 months before onset.

In germline, CDR1 is SNHLY, CDR2 FYNNEI. V lost 3 bases to trimming and J lost 0 bases, with 5 bases between them. This CDR3 is built from 13 residues. Each diagnosis was grounded in clinical symptoms, serum thyroxine and TRAb, thyroid ultrasound, and orbital computed tomography. TCR beta CDR3 sequences were amplified from RNA transcripts. An initial round of RT-PCR targeting the TCR CDR3 relied on the HTBI primer set. TCRdb reanalysed the multiplex PCR reads using MiXCR and keeps one entry per CDR3 protein. Altogether 360,000 or so distinct CDR3 sequences are present, about 20% being singletons, with the ten largest covering about 3.5%. This clonotype was recorded at least ten times. Its antigen is not known.

V and J are TRBV2 and TRBJ1-2; D is unclear. The receptor comes from a woman aged 18-35 years with Graves' hyperthyroidism. The sample taken for sequencing was blood. The CDR3 DNA reads as TGTGCCAGCAGTGACATTCCTAACTATGGCTACACCTTC. Amino acids: CASSDIPNYGYTF.